One and the same sample provided the 15 T cell receptor beta chains below, sequenced in a study of blood T cell repertoires in COVID-19 (TCRdb year 2020). The library was obtained by the immunoSEQ multiplex PCR assay. As stored in TCRdb, this immuneACCESS dataset retains in-frame rearrangements with V and J assigned. A fraction of the clones does not appear; measured against another copy, unresolved V genes explain less than half of the discrepancy, and the remainder lacks a known reason. The sample table shows about 180,000 clones, and 84% are seen once. Of the sample, approximately 7.1% is held by the ten largest clones. Sequencing was performed on peripheral blood. Receptor source: a human donor in a cohort sampled during active COVID-19.

The CDR3 DNA is TGTGCCAGCAGCGCCCCCGACGGGGTGTGGGGAAACACCATATATTTT. The encoded protein is CASSAPDGVWGNTIYF. This rearrangement joins TRBV9 to TRBJ1-3; D gene uncertain. With 3 bases removed from V and 4 bases from J, the gap between germline ends came to 17 bases. The CDR3 has 16 residues. The V gene's germline CDR1 is SGDLS and CDR2 YYNGEE.

This clone was recorded a few times. V usage is TRBV3-1 (or the pseudogene TRBV3-2) and J usage is TRBJ2-5; D unresolved. Germline V gives CDR1 LGHDT, CDR2 YNNKEL (reference sequence). CDR3 size: 12 residues. V dropped 4 bases and J dropped 4 bases, with 7 bases sitting between them. This CDR3 reads CASSLRRETQYF. CDR3 bases: TGTGCCAGCAGCCTCCGGAGAGAGACCCAGTACTTC.

This clone was observed a handful of times. The chain joins TRBV20-1 to TRBJ1-2, with D uncertain. The CDR3 loop spans 13 amino acids. Deletions cut 3 bases from V and 5 bases from J, with 13 bases between. Looked up from germline, CDR1 is DFQATT and CDR2 is SNEGSKA (reference sequence). CDR3 sequence (DNA): TGCAGTGCTAGTGTTTCTTCGGGGTATGGCTACACCTTC. Translating it yields CSASVSSGYGYTF.

This chain links TRBV7-2 with TRBJ1-1; TRBD1 might be the D (5 bases). This CDR3 region has 15 residues. V was clipped by 5 bases and J by 3 bases, with 16 bases between them. Germline-derived CDR1 and CDR2 are SGHTA and FQGNSA. Here the CDR3 reads CASSDQGLRDTEAFF. CDR3 nucleotides: TGTGCCAGCAGCGATCAGGGTCTAAGAGACACTGAAGCTTTCTTT.

This chain links TRBV12-3 or TRBV12-4 with TRBJ1-5; perhaps TRBD1 as D (5 bases). The CDR3 extends over 13 amino acids. V was trimmed by 3 bases and J by 3 bases, leaving 6 bases between them. CDR3 in DNA: TGTGCCAGCAGTTTGACAGACAATCAGCCCCAGCATTTT. Protein sequence: CASSLTDNQPQHF.

The chain joins TRBV6-5 to TRBJ1-2; perhaps TRBD1 as D (6 bases). V was trimmed by 6 bases and J by 4 bases, leaving 9 bases between them. The CDR3 totals 12 residues. Looked up from germline, CDR1 is MNHEY and CDR2 is SVGAGI. In nucleotides, the CDR3 is TGTGCCAGCAGAGGACAGTCCTATGGCTACACCTTC. Amino acid sequence: CASRGQSYGYTF.

The CDR3: CASSTKLTGLAGANVLTF. The CDR3 coding sequence is TGTGCCAGCAGCACCAAGTTAACAGGGCTTGCTGGGGCCAACGTCCTGACTTTC. The chain combines TRBV16 with TRBJ2-6, with D tentatively TRBD1 (6 bases). Deletions cut 5 bases from V and 2 bases from J, with 19 bases between. The CDR3 has 18 amino acids. Germline values: CDR1 KGHSY, CDR2 FQNENV.

The chain links TRBV21-1 to TRBJ2-4; the table calls TRBD1, which could not be checked here. TRBV21-1 is a listed pseudogene. The CDR3 covers 15 residues. Here the CDR3 reads CASSKGAVAKNIQYF. DNA of the CDR3: TGTGCCAGCAGCAAAGGTGCAGTGGCCAAAAACATTCAGTACTTC.

The chain joins TRBV29-1 to TRBJ2-7; a possible D gene is TRBD1 (6 bases). Trimming pared 0 bases from V and 4 bases from J, leaving 19 bases between. Germline V CDR1 and CDR2: SQVTM, ANQGSEA. The CDR3 contains 16 residues. The CDR3: CSVEEFGTKDQYEQYF. CDR3 bases: TGCAGCGTTGAAGAATTCGGGACAAAAGACCAATACGAGCAGTACTTC.

The chain has TRBV5-1 and TRBJ2-3; 10 bases align to TRBD1. Germline CDR1 SGHRS, CDR2 YFSETQ. The CDR3 contains 15 residues. V was clipped by 8 bases and J by 0 bases; unmatched bases: 6. The CDR3 region has the DNA TGCGCCAGTCGGGGGACAGGGGACAGCACAGATACGCAGTATTTT. Translating gives CASRGTGDSTDTQYF. Full variable domain (missing parts from reference TRBV5-1 and TRBJ2-3): KAGVTQTPRYLIKTRGQQVTLSCSPISGHRSVSWYQQTPGQGLQFLFEYFSETQRNKGNFPGRFSGRQFSNSRSEMNVSTLELGDSALYLCASRGTGDSTDTQYFGPGTRLTVL.

This clone was found a few times. This rearrangement joins TRBV10-3 to TRBJ1-1; a possible D gene is TRBD1 (5 bases). Deletions cut 2 bases from V and 3 bases from J, with 13 bases between. CDR1 is ENHRY, CDR2 SYGVKD, per germline. The length of the CDR3 is 15 residues. For the CDR3, the DNA is TGTGCCATCAGTGAGGCAGGGCTGGTCGACACTGAAGCTTTCTTT. Translation: CAISEAGLVDTEAFF.

This chain connects TRBV6-5 to TRBJ1-1; D ambiguous. The CDR3 sequence is 13 residues long. The V gene lost 1 base and the J gene lost 4 bases, with 7 bases spanning the gap. Looked up from germline, CDR1 is MNHEY and CDR2 is SVGAGI. This chain's CDR3 is CASSYLESTEAFF. The CDR3 DNA is TGTGCCAGCAGTTACTTGGAGAGCACTGAAGCTTTCTTT.

The chain couples TRBV4-1 to TRBJ1-3; D may be TRBD1 (5 bases). The length of the CDR3 is 15 residues. Trimming stripped 4 bases from V and 4 bases from J, with 14 bases between. Germline-derived CDR1 and CDR2 are MGHRA and YSYEKL. The CDR3 sequence: CASSPREGQGNTIYF. For the CDR3, the DNA is TGCGCCAGCAGCCCGAGGGAGGGGCAAGGAAACACCATATATTTT.

The chain joins TRBV4-1 to TRBJ2-3; no clear D. The CDR3 covers 15 residues. The germline gives CDR1 MGHRA, CDR2 YSYEKL. Trimming cost V 3 bases and J 4 bases, with 14 bases left between them. This CDR3 reads CASSQRTPRADTQYF. CDR3 coding DNA: TGCGCCAGCAGCCAGAGAACTCCCCGGGCAGATACGCAGTATTTT.

The V gene is TRBV7-2, the J gene TRBJ2-5; 8 positions match TRBD2. The CDR3 totals 16 residues. Germline values: CDR1 SGHTA, CDR2 FQGNSA. J gave up 2 bases and V 2 bases, and 7 bases lay outside the gene matches. The CDR3 region is CASSLWGASGQETQYF. In DNA form, the CDR3 reads TGTGCCAGCAGCTTATGGGGGGCTAGCGGGCAAGAGACCCAGTACTTC.